What follows are 31 T cell receptor beta chains derived from one specimen sequenced in a study of pediatric ulcerative colitis. Produced via immunoSEQ multiplex PCR; TCRdb's table is partial and in-frame only. The sample has 25,000 to 35,000 clones, almost 85% seen once; the top ten hold approximately 4.5%. The sequencing sample was made of blood. The source is a boy between 10 and 17 years old with severe ulcerative colitis.

Only one count was recorded for this clone. The V call is TRBV19, the J call TRBJ2-7; D assignment may be TRBD1 or TRBD2 (5 bases each). Trimming removed 6 bases at V and 0 bases at J, with 18 bases between. This CDR3 is built from 16 residues. The germline CDR1 and CDR2 sequences are LNHDA and SQIVND (reference sequence). The CDR3, as DNA: TGTGCCAGTAGGGCCACGGGACGCCAGAGCTCCTACGAGCAGTACTTC. Its protein product is CASRATGRQSSYEQYF. Drawing the rest from reference TRBV19 and TRBJ2-7, the complete variable domain is DGGITQSPKYLFRKEGQNVTLSCEQNLNHDAMYWYRQDPGQGLRLIYYSQIVNDFQKGDIAEGYSVSREKKESFPLTVTSAQKNPTAFYLCASRATGRQSSYEQYFGPGTRLTVT.

CDR3: CASWGRKGLDYGYTF. The CDR3 coding sequence is TGTGCCAGCTGGGGGCGGAAGGGTTTGGACTATGGCTACACCTTC. V is TRBV5-6 and J is TRBJ1-2; tentative D call: TRBD1 (6 bases). The V and J ends lost 7 bases and 3 bases respectively, with 19 bases between them. The CDR3 has 15 amino acids. Germline values: CDR1 SGHDT, CDR2 YYEEEE. The full variable domain, its missing parts supplied by reference TRBV5-6 and TRBJ1-2, is DAGVTQSPTHLIKTRGQQVTLRCSPKSGHDTVSWYQQALGQGPQFIFQYYEEEERQRGNFPDRFSGHQFPNYSSELNVNALLLGDSALYLCASWGRKGLDYGYTFGSGTRLTVV.

This clone is a singleton in its sample. This chain connects TRBV4-3 to TRBJ2-7; tentative D call: TRBD1 (6 bases). CDR3 length: 16 amino acids. Trimming took 1 base from V and 2 from J, leaving 15 bases between them. The germline CDR1 and CDR2 sequences are LGHNA and YSLEER. Here the CDR3 reads CASSQGLGGYTYEQYF. The CDR3 nucleotides are TGCGCCAGCAGCCAAGGGCTTGGGGGCTACACCTACGAGCAGTACTTC.

The V and J genes are TRBV10-3 and TRBJ2-5; 11 positions match TRBD2. V lost 3 bases, J lost 1 base, and 1 base stayed unmatched. Per the germline V gene, CDR1 is ENHRY and CDR2 is SYGVKD. The CDR3 has 15 residues. The CDR3 DNA reads TGTGCCATCAGTGATCTAGCGGGGGGCCAAGAGACCCAGTACTTC. As protein: CAISDLAGGQETQYF.

The chain carries TRBV30 and TRBJ2-3; no firm D call. The CDR3 contains 15 residues. Trimming shortened V by 0 bases and J by 0 bases, and 10 bases separated the two germline ends. Germline lookup yields CDR1 GTSNPN and CDR2 SVGIG (reference sequence). CDR3 protein: CAWSVPHSSTDTQYF. In DNA form, the CDR3 reads TGTGCCTGGAGTGTACCCCATTCTAGCACAGATACGCAGTATTTT.

V gene TRBV5-1 combines with J gene TRBJ1-4; 9 nucleotides align to TRBD1. There are 17 residues in the CDR3. V lost 2 bases to trimming and J lost 7 bases; unmatched junction nucleotides: 12. CDR1 is SGHRS and CDR2 is YFSETQ in the germline V gene. CDR3 in amino acids: CASSLGQGRGYGEKLFF. Here the CDR3 DNA reads TGCGCCAGCAGCTTAGGACAGGGGCGAGGGTATGGTGAAAAACTGTTTTTT. Variable domain in full (rest from reference TRBV5-1 and TRBJ1-4): KAGVTQTPRYLIKTRGQQVTLSCSPISGHRSVSWYQQTPGQGLQFLFEYFSETQRNKGNFPGRFSGRQFSNSRSEMNVSTLELGDSALYLCASSLGQGRGYGEKLFFGSGTQLSVL.

The V call is TRBV9, the J call TRBJ2-1, with 12 bases that match TRBD1. This CDR3 is built from 15 residues. The ends lost 3 bases at V and 8 bases at J; junction bases unmatched: 6. CDR1 is SGDLS, CDR2 YYNGEE, per germline. The CDR3 sequence: CASSGRDRGRDEQFF. The CDR3 DNA reads TGTGCCAGCAGCGGCCGGGACAGGGGGCGCGATGAGCAGTTCTTC. The full variable domain, in which reference TRBV9 and TRBJ2-1 provide the parts outside the CDR3, is DSGVTQTPKHLITATGQRVTLRCSPRSGDLSVYWYQQSLDQGLQFLIQYYNGEERAKGNILERFSAQQFPDLHSELNLSSLELGDSALYFCASSGRDRGRDEQFFGPGTRLTVL.

The V call is TRBV18, the J call TRBJ1-3; a weak D match, TRBD1 (5 bases). The germline V gene has CDR1 KGHSH and CDR2 LQKENI. This CDR3 spans 15 amino acids. Trimming shortened V by 3 bases and J by 4 bases, and 13 bases separated the two germline ends. The CDR3 DNA reads as TGTGCCAGCTCACCTCCAGGGTCGGGAGGAAACACCATATATTTT. It encodes CASSPPGSGGNTIYF.

The chain links TRBV6-5 to TRBJ1-5; no reliable D call. The germline V gene has CDR1 MNHEY and CDR2 SVGAGI. This CDR3 is built from 14 residues. Trimming stripped 5 bases from V and 6 bases from J, with 14 bases between. In nucleotides, the CDR3 is TGTGCCAGCAGTACCCTGGACGGCGGTCAGCCCCAGCATTTT. Protein product: CASSTLDGGQPQHF.

The chain's CDR3 is CASSLVGGPSNQPQHF. The DNA of the CDR3 is TGTGCCAGCAGCTTAGTAGGGGGCCCTAGCAATCAGCCCCAGCATTTT. The chain combines TRBV7-2 with TRBJ1-5, with 7 bases fitting TRBD1. The germline CDR1 and CDR2 sequences are SGHTA and FQGNSA. The CDR3 spans 16 residues. Losses at the gene ends were 1 base for V and 0 bases for J; bases not matched to a gene: 3. Full variable domain (remainder filled in from reference TRBV7-2 and TRBJ1-5): GAGVSQSPSNKVTEKGKDVELRCDPISGHTALYWYRQSLGQGLEFLIYFQGNSAPDKSGLPSDRFSAERTGGSVSTLTIQRTQQEDSAVYLCASSLVGGPSNQPQHFGDGTRLSIL.

This chain uses TRBV2 with TRBJ2-5, with D perhaps matching TRBD1 or TRBD2 (5 bases each). Gene TRBJ2-7 matches the end of the DNA better, so the J call may be wrong. The CDR3 runs 13 residues. CDR1 and CDR2 (germline): SNHLY, FYNNEI. The CDR3 sequence is CASYRDGNYEQYF. The CDR3 nucleotides are TGTGCCAGCTACCGGGACGGTAACTACGAGCAGTACTTC.

CDR3 loop: CASSYTRGTTYEQYF. For the CDR3, the DNA is TGTGCCAGCAGTTACACCAGGGGTACCACCTACGAGCAGTACTTC. The chain is built from TRBV6-5 and TRBJ2-7; a weak D match, TRBD1 (6 bases). This CDR3 has 15 residues. V lost 2 bases, J lost 2 bases, and 13 bases lay in between. Per the germline V gene, CDR1 is MNHEY and CDR2 is SVGAGI.

CDR3 DNA: TGTGCCAGCTGGACTAGGGCAGATACGCAGTATTTT. Translating it yields CASWTRADTQYF. V is TRBV27 and J is TRBJ2-3; 7 nucleotides match TRBD2. V shed 8 bases and J 4 bases; nucleotides not matched to a gene: 3. CDR1 MNHEY and CDR2 SMNVEV come from the germline V gene (reference sequence). CDR3 length: 12 amino acids.

The rearrangement links TRBV27 to TRBJ2-4; D may be TRBD2 (5 bases). The CDR3 contains 17 residues. Trimming cost V 7 bases and J 2 bases, with 21 bases left between them. Per the germline V gene, CDR1 is MNHEY and CDR2 is SMNVEV (reference sequence). In DNA form, the CDR3 reads TGTGCCAGCATGGGAGAAGGGAGATTAGGAACCAAAAACATTCAGTACTTC. Its translation is CASMGEGRLGTKNIQYF.

The genes are TRBV30 and TRBJ1-5, with D unclear. Germline values: CDR1 GTSNPN, CDR2 SVGIG (reference sequence). This CDR3 has 13 residues. The germline V and J ends were trimmed by 5 bases and 4 bases, with 12 bases remaining between them. The CDR3 spells CAWAREANQPQHF. In DNA form, the CDR3 reads TGTGCCTGGGCCCGGGAGGCAAATCAGCCCCAGCATTTT.

The J gene is TRBJ2-3, the V gene TRBV7-9, with D perhaps TRBD1 (5 bases). The CDR3 length is 15 residues. Germline V gene data show CDR1 as SEHNR and CDR2 as FQNEAQ (reference sequence). Deletions cut 7 bases from V and 1 base from J, with 15 bases between. The CDR3 DNA is TGTGCCAGCACCAACCCTGACAGCCGCACAGATACGCAGTATTTT. Translated, it gives CASTNPDSRTDTQYF.

This chain connects TRBV25-1 to TRBJ2-1, with 8 positions matching TRBD2. The CDR3 is 15 amino acids. CDR1 and CDR2 (germline): MGHDK, SYGVNS. V lost 2 bases and J lost 4; bases outside the gene matches: 4. The CDR3 here is CASSEGGGKYNEQFF. DNA for the CDR3: TGTGCCAGCAGTGAAGGCGGGGGGAAGTACAATGAGCAGTTCTTC.

This clone appeared a few times. The V call is TRBV5-1, the J call TRBJ1-2; D remains unclear. Germline CDR1 reads SGHRS; CDR2 reads YFSETQ. Trimming pared 4 bases from V and 7 bases from J, leaving 14 bases between. The CDR3 is 13 amino acids. CDR3 DNA: TGCGCCAGCAGCACCGGGCCCTCGGGTGGCTACACCTTC. The encoded protein is CASSTGPSGGYTF.

This rearrangement joins TRBV19 to TRBJ1-6, with TRBD1 identical over 9 bases. This CDR3 spans 20 amino acids. In germline, CDR1 is LNHDA, CDR2 SQIVND (reference sequence). V trimming: 4 bases; J trimming: 7 bases; junction bases outside the gene matches: 20. CDR3 in amino acids: CASSTLYFNRDREMNSPLHF. The CDR3 DNA sequence: TGTGCCAGTAGTACCCTATACTTCAACCGGGACAGGGAAATGAATTCACCCCTCCACTTT.

The V and J genes are TRBV7-3 and TRBJ2-3; TRBD2 agrees at 7 bases. The CDR3 contains 16 residues. The V gene's germline CDR1 is SGHTA and CDR2 FQGTGA. The ends lost 5 bases at V and 0 bases at J; junction bases unmatched: 8. The CDR3 bases are TGTGCCAGCAGCCGTGGGGCTAGCGGAAGCACAGATACGCAGTATTTT. It encodes CASSRGASGSTDTQYF.

The V gene is TRBV11-2, the J gene TRBJ1-2; 7 bases align to TRBD1. Trimming removed 5 bases from V and 7 bases from J; junction bases left unmatched: 13. CDR1 and CDR2 (germline): SGHAT, FQNNGV. CDR3 length: 15 residues. CDR3 region: CASSITRGTDSGYTF. The DNA for the CDR3 is TGTGCCAGCAGCATCACCCGAGGGACAGACTCTGGCTACACCTTC.

This sequence joins TRBV28 and TRBJ2-2; tentative D call: TRBD1 (6 bases). This CDR3 has 16 residues. Germline-derived CDR1 and CDR2 are MDHEN and SYDVKM. Trimming pared 4 bases from V and 1 base from J, leaving 13 bases between. This CDR3 is CASSSPRTVNTGELFF. DNA of the CDR3: TGTGCCAGCAGTTCGCCGCGGACAGTGAACACCGGGGAGCTGTTTTTT.

The chain employs TRBV15 and TRBJ1-1; D not certain. This CDR3 spans 15 amino acids. Germline CDR1 reads LNHNV; CDR2 reads YYDKDF (reference sequence). V lost 0 bases and J lost 0, with 8 bases in between. The CDR3 DNA is TGTGCCACCAGCAGAGAACAACACATGAACACTGAAGCTTTCTTT. Translation: CATSREQHMNTEAFF.

The gene calls are TRBV27 and TRBJ1-2; D not resolved. In germline, CDR1 is MNHEY, CDR2 SMNVEV (reference sequence). Trimming removed 6 bases from V and 3 bases from J, with 11 bases in between. The CDR3 length is 13 residues. The CDR3 reads CASSIRPDYGYTF. The CDR3 region has the DNA TGTGCCAGCAGCATACGACCCGACTATGGCTACACCTTC.

This clone was seen a few times. The chain couples TRBV7-9 to TRBJ1-6; D possibly corresponds to TRBD1 (6 bases). This CDR3 is built from 12 residues. CDR1 and CDR2 from the germline V gene are SEHNR and FQNEAQ (reference sequence). V lost 10 bases and J lost 7, with 11 bases in between. The CDR3: CATGHQNSPLHF. In DNA, the CDR3 is TGTGCCACGGGACACCAAAATTCACCCCTCCACTTT.

The CDR3 loop reads CASSFSSYEQYF. The CDR3 DNA is TGTGCCAGCAGCTTTAGCAGTTACGAGCAGTACTTC. This chain connects TRBV5-6 to TRBJ2-7; no definite D call. This CDR3 comprises 12 residues. CDR1 and CDR2 from the germline V gene are SGHDT and YYEEEE. The V gene lost 2 bases and the J gene lost 4 bases, with 7 bases spanning the gap.

The chain recombines TRBV12-5 with TRBJ1-6; D not resolved. The length of the CDR3 is 13 residues. CDR1 LGHNT and CDR2 FRNRAP come from the germline V gene. Deletions cut 2 bases from V and 9 bases from J, with 8 bases between. The CDR3, as DNA: TGTGCTAGTGGTTTGTCAGGACCTTCACCCCTCCACTTT. Encoded protein: CASGLSGPSPLHF.

The CDR3 loop is CASTVSYNSPLHF. The CDR3 coding sequence is TGTGCCAGTACGGTCTCCTATAATTCACCCCTCCACTTT. The chain uses TRBV19 and TRBJ1-6; unclear D gene. Deletions cut 7 bases from V and 0 bases from J, with 4 bases between. CDR3 length: 13 amino acids. CDR1 LNHDA and CDR2 SQIVND come from the germline V gene (reference sequence).

The V gene is TRBV27, the J gene TRBJ2-1, with a weak D call TRBD2 (6 bases). Per germline, CDR1 MNHEY and CDR2 SMNVEV (reference sequence). The V gene lost 5 bases and the J gene lost 7 bases, with 12 bases spanning the gap. The CDR3 is 13 amino acids. The CDR3 nucleotides read TGTGCCAGCAGTACGGGACTTTTAAATGAGCAGTTCTTC. Translating it yields CASSTGLLNEQFF.

This chain links TRBV11-3 with TRBJ1-1; D possibly corresponds to TRBD1 (5 bases). V was cut by 0 bases and J by 13 bases, with 12 bases left in between. CDR3 length: 12 amino acids. The germline V gene encodes CDR1 SGHNT and CDR2 YENEEA. CDR3 protein: CASSLDRGSVFF. CDR3 nucleotides: TGTGCCAGCAGCTTAGATCGGGGGTCGGTTTTCTTT.

In this sample, this clone turned up a few times. The DNA for the CDR3 is TGCGCCAGCAGCCAAGTGGAGGGCATAATGAACACTGAAGCTTTCTTT. This gives the protein CASSQVEGIMNTEAFF. The chain combines TRBV4-1 with TRBJ1-1; no firm D call. V lost 1 base and J 0 bases, leaving 12 bases between the germline ends. The length of the CDR3 is 16 residues. Per the germline V gene, CDR1 is MGHRA and CDR2 is YSYEKL.